The rows below give T cell receptor beta chains drawn from one sample of a study of T cell responses to AZD1222 COVID-19 vaccine. Sequenced by immunoSEQ multiplex PCR; TCRdb stores in-frame clones only, minus some. The sample records 100,000 to 150,000 clones, roughly 90% being singletons. Specimen: peripheral blood, collected 28 days after the second AZD1222 dose. These receptors were obtained from an adult who received the AZD1222 COVID-19 vaccine. Both conserved end residues are part of each CDR3. Fields, in order: D gene, clone size, V gene, J gene, CDR3 protein, CDR3 DNA. A D gene is named only where the DNA matches it firmly. For some rows the clone size is stated as once, few or many, or as a class when expanded; others skip it.

d_call: TRBD2; clone_size: -; v_call: TRBV6-5; j_call: TRBJ2-7; cdr3_aa: CASSYSASGSSYEQYF; cdr3_nt: TGTGCCAGCAGTTATTCCGCTAGCGGGAGTTCATACGAGCAGTACTTC
d_call: TRBD1; clone_size: -; v_call: TRBV18; j_call: TRBJ1-1; cdr3_aa: CASSPGQGTATAFF; cdr3_nt: TGTGCCAGCTCACCAGGACAGGGGACAGCTACGGCTTTCTTT
d_call: TRBD2; clone_size: -; v_call: TRBV5-1; j_call: TRBJ2-3; cdr3_aa: CASSTTGTSFTDTQYF; cdr3_nt: TGCGCCAGCAGCACAACCGGGACTAGCTTCACAGATACGCAGTATTTT
d_call: -; clone_size: -; v_call: TRBV29-1; j_call: TRBJ2-3; cdr3_aa: CSVSPGSNTQYF; cdr3_nt: TGCAGCGTTTCGCCGGGGTCAAATACGCAGTATTTT
d_call: -; clone_size: once; v_call: TRBV25-1; j_call: TRBJ1-5; cdr3_aa: CASSEEGGGTNQPQHF; cdr3_nt: TGTGCCAGCAGTGAAGAGGGGGGGGGTACCAATCAGCCCCAGCATTTT
d_call: -; clone_size: -; v_call: TRBV5-4; j_call: TRBJ2-5; cdr3_aa: CASSLGWGARGETQYF; cdr3_nt: TGTGCCAGCAGCTTGGGATGGGGGGCGAGGGGAGAGACCCAGTACTTC
d_call: TRBD1; clone_size: few; v_call: TRBV5-5; j_call: TRBJ1-2; cdr3_aa: CASSVQGAGGYGYTF; cdr3_nt: TGTGCCAGCAGCGTACAGGGGGCGGGAGGATATGGCTACACCTTC
d_call: -; clone_size: -; v_call: TRBV10-3; j_call: TRBJ1-5; cdr3_aa: CAISESDRERPQHF; cdr3_nt: TGTGCCATCAGTGAATCCGATAGGGAGCGGCCCCAGCATTTT
d_call: -; clone_size: -; v_call: TRBV11-2; j_call: TRBJ1-6; cdr3_aa: CASSLDSFGNVLHF; cdr3_nt: TGTGCCAGCAGCTTAGATAGTTTTGGCAACGTCCTCCACTTT
d_call: TRBD2; clone_size: -; v_call: TRBV2; j_call: TRBJ2-5; cdr3_aa: CASSESLASGKQETQYF; cdr3_nt: TGTGCCAGCAGTGAAAGTCTGGCTAGCGGGAAACAAGAGACCCAGTACTTC
d_call: -; clone_size: -; v_call: TRBV5-4; j_call: TRBJ1-2; cdr3_aa: CASSTGGDDGYTF; cdr3_nt: TGTGCCAGCAGCACGGGAGGGGACGACGGCTACACCTTC
d_call: TRBD1; clone_size: -; v_call: TRBV5-4; j_call: TRBJ1-1; cdr3_aa: CASSLAVGTGPEAFF; cdr3_nt: TGTGCCAGCAGCTTGGCCGTAGGGACAGGGCCTGAAGCTTTCTTT
d_call: -; clone_size: once; v_call: TRBV10-3; j_call: TRBJ1-2; cdr3_aa: CAISESRGLGGYTF; cdr3_nt: TGTGCCATCAGTGAGTCAAGGGGCTTGGGAGGCTACACCTTC
d_call: -; clone_size: -; v_call: TRBV11-2; j_call: TRBJ1-4; cdr3_aa: CASRGGSLGKLFF; cdr3_nt: TGTGCCAGCAGGGGGGGTTCCTTGGGAAAACTGTTTTTT
d_call: -; clone_size: -; v_call: TRBV7-2; j_call: TRBJ2-1; cdr3_aa: CASSFASGNIRNEQFF; cdr3_nt: TGTGCCAGCAGCTTCGCTTCCGGTAATATCCGTAATGAGCAGTTCTTC
d_call: -; clone_size: once; v_call: TRBV18; j_call: TRBJ1-4; cdr3_aa: CASSQQETNEKLFF; cdr3_nt: TGTGCCAGCTCGCAACAAGAGACTAATGAAAAACTGTTTTTT
d_call: TRBD1; clone_size: -; v_call: TRBV7-9; j_call: TRBJ1-1; cdr3_aa: CASSLAGTGRTEAFF; cdr3_nt: TGTGCCAGCAGCTTAGCCGGGACAGGACGCACTGAAGCTTTCTTT
d_call: -; clone_size: -; v_call: TRBV9; j_call: TRBJ2-7; cdr3_aa: CASSGDVAYEQYF; cdr3_nt: TGTGCCAGCAGCGGGGACGTAGCCTACGAGCAGTACTTC
d_call: TRBD2; clone_size: -; v_call: TRBV9; j_call: TRBJ2-2; cdr3_aa: CASSPAGLADLTGELFF; cdr3_nt: TGTGCCAGCAGCCCAGCTGGACTAGCGGACCTCACCGGGGAGCTGTTTTTT
d_call: -; clone_size: -; v_call: TRBV28; j_call: TRBJ2-1; cdr3_aa: CASISTVANHYNEQFF; cdr3_nt: TGTGCCAGCATCTCGACGGTGGCTAATCACTACAATGAGCAGTTCTTC
d_call: -; clone_size: -; v_call: TRBV19; j_call: TRBJ1-2; cdr3_aa: CASETPNYGYTF; cdr3_nt: TGTGCCAGTGAAACACCTAACTATGGCTACACCTTC
d_call: TRBD1; clone_size: -; v_call: TRBV5-8; j_call: TRBJ2-2; cdr3_aa: CASSLRDRVRTGELFF; cdr3_nt: TGTGCCAGCAGCCTTAGGGACAGGGTGCGGACCGGGGAGCTGTTTTTT
d_call: -; clone_size: -; v_call: TRBV15; j_call: TRBJ1-1; cdr3_aa: CATSRSRTATEAFF; cdr3_nt: TGTGCCACCAGCAGATCTCGGACCGCCACTGAAGCTTTCTTT
d_call: TRBD2; clone_size: -; v_call: TRBV27; j_call: TRBJ2-3; cdr3_aa: CASSPGTSVTDTQYF; cdr3_nt: TGTGCCAGCAGCCCCGGGACTAGCGTGACAGATACGCAGTATTTT
d_call: -; clone_size: once; v_call: TRBV28; j_call: TRBJ1-5; cdr3_aa: CASSLKSVGAQPQHF; cdr3_nt: TGTGCCAGCAGTTTAAAATCGGTCGGGGCTCAGCCCCAGCATTTT
d_call: -; clone_size: once; v_call: TRBV13; j_call: TRBJ1-1; cdr3_aa: CASSIAGQPPEAFF; cdr3_nt: TGTGCCAGCAGCATCGCAGGGCAACCACCTGAAGCTTTCTTT
d_call: -; clone_size: -; v_call: TRBV7-2; j_call: TRBJ1-4; cdr3_aa: CASSRQVWEKLFF; cdr3_nt: TGTGCCAGCAGCCGACAGGTCTGGGAAAAACTGTTTTTT
d_call: -; clone_size: -; v_call: TRBV5-1; j_call: TRBJ1-6; cdr3_aa: CASSLEGGFNNSPLHF; cdr3_nt: TGCGCCAGCAGCTTGGAAGGGGGGTTCAACAATTCACCCCTCCACTTT
d_call: -; clone_size: -; v_call: TRBV20-1; j_call: TRBJ2-1; cdr3_aa: CSASARLLNNEQFF; cdr3_nt: TGCAGTGCTAGTGCTCGGCTCCTCAACAATGAGCAGTTCTTC
d_call: TRBD1; clone_size: -; v_call: TRBV5-4; j_call: TRBJ2-2; cdr3_aa: CASSLVAGQGNGELFF; cdr3_nt: TGTGCCAGCAGCTTGGTAGCGGGACAGGGGAACGGGGAGCTGTTTTTT
d_call: -; clone_size: -; v_call: TRBV5-1; j_call: TRBJ2-2; cdr3_aa: CASSLVGATGELFF; cdr3_nt: TGCGCCAGCAGCTTGGTCGGAGCTACCGGGGAGCTGTTTTTT
d_call: -; clone_size: -; v_call: TRBV2; j_call: TRBJ2-5; cdr3_aa: CASSERQVDGETQYF; cdr3_nt: TGTGCCAGCAGTGAAAGGCAGGTGGACGGGGAGACCCAGTACTTC
d_call: -; clone_size: -; v_call: TRBV27; j_call: TRBJ2-1; cdr3_aa: CASTSGVEQFF; cdr3_nt: TGTGCCAGCACCTCGGGGGTTGAGCAGTTCTTC
d_call: -; clone_size: -; v_call: TRBV3-1/TRBV3-2; j_call: TRBJ2-1; cdr3_aa: CASSPIGNEQFF; cdr3_nt: TGTGCCAGCAGCCCCATTGGCAATGAGCAGTTCTTC
d_call: TRBD1; clone_size: -; v_call: TRBV29-1; j_call: TRBJ1-1; cdr3_aa: CSADRGNTEAFF; cdr3_nt: TGCAGCGCTGACAGGGGAAACACTGAAGCTTTCTTT
d_call: -; clone_size: -; v_call: TRBV18; j_call: TRBJ1-1; cdr3_aa: CASSRGSGWTEAFF; cdr3_nt: TGTGCCAGCTCCCGGGGGTCGGGGTGGACTGAAGCTTTCTTT
d_call: TRBD1; clone_size: once; v_call: TRBV7-8; j_call: TRBJ1-3; cdr3_aa: CASSLTGGVSGNTIYF; cdr3_nt: TGTGCCAGCAGTTTGACAGGGGGCGTCTCTGGAAACACCATATATTTT
d_call: -; clone_size: -; v_call: TRBV2; j_call: TRBJ1-5; cdr3_aa: CASKENTNSPQHF; cdr3_nt: TGTGCCAGCAAAGAGAACACGAACTCGCCCCAGCATTTT
d_call: TRBD1; clone_size: once; v_call: TRBV19; j_call: TRBJ1-1; cdr3_aa: CASNDRGRMNTEAFF; cdr3_nt: TGTGCCAGTAATGACAGGGGGAGGATGAACACTGAAGCTTTCTTT
d_call: TRBD1; clone_size: -; v_call: TRBV19; j_call: TRBJ1-1; cdr3_aa: CASSSPTGGPNTEAFF; cdr3_nt: TGTGCCAGTAGTTCCCCGACAGGGGGTCCAAACACTGAAGCTTTCTTT
d_call: -; clone_size: -; v_call: TRBV10-3; j_call: TRBJ2-5; cdr3_aa: CAISGHIGETQYF; cdr3_nt: TGTGCCATCAGTGGACACATTGGGGAGACCCAGTACTTC
d_call: -; clone_size: -; v_call: TRBV2; j_call: TRBJ1-4; cdr3_aa: CASGVEGVEKLFF; cdr3_nt: TGTGCCAGCGGGGTTGAGGGCGTTGAAAAACTGTTTTTT
d_call: -; clone_size: once; v_call: TRBV7-9; j_call: TRBJ2-3; cdr3_aa: CASRGAWEGTDTQYF; cdr3_nt: TGTGCCAGCAGGGGGGCCTGGGAGGGCACAGATACGCAGTATTTT
d_call: -; clone_size: -; v_call: TRBV6-6; j_call: TRBJ2-1; cdr3_aa: CASSYELQGKNEQFF; cdr3_nt: TGTGCCAGCAGTTATGAGCTGCAGGGTAAGAATGAGCAGTTCTTC
d_call: TRBD1; clone_size: -; v_call: TRBV5-4; j_call: TRBJ1-3; cdr3_aa: CASSPGGAGGNTIYF; cdr3_nt: TGTGCCAGCAGCCCAGGGGGGGCGGGCGGAAACACCATATATTTT
d_call: -; clone_size: -; v_call: TRBV28; j_call: TRBJ2-5; cdr3_aa: CASSLLGRTQYF; cdr3_nt: TGTGCCAGCAGTTTACTAGGGAGGACCCAGTACTTC
d_call: TRBD2; clone_size: -; v_call: TRBV10-1; j_call: TRBJ2-1; cdr3_aa: CASSEPGGRTEQFF; cdr3_nt: TGCGCCAGCAGTGAACCGGGGGGGCGAACTGAGCAGTTCTTC
d_call: -; clone_size: once; v_call: TRBV6-5; j_call: TRBJ1-5; cdr3_aa: CASSSYYSNQPQHF; cdr3_nt: TGTGCCAGCAGTTCTTATTATAGCAATCAGCCCCAGCATTTT
d_call: -; clone_size: -; v_call: TRBV5-1; j_call: TRBJ2-3; cdr3_aa: CASSWGVHYLTDTQYF; cdr3_nt: TGCGCCAGCAGCTGGGGAGTTCATTACCTCACAGATACGCAGTATTTT
d_call: -; clone_size: -; v_call: TRBV19; j_call: TRBJ2-1; cdr3_aa: CATSYWGLKYYNEQFF; cdr3_nt: TGTGCCACCTCCTATTGGGGCTTGAAATACTACAATGAGCAGTTCTTC
d_call: TRBD1; clone_size: -; v_call: TRBV5-1; j_call: TRBJ1-5; cdr3_aa: CASSAQGGNQPQHF; cdr3_nt: TGCGCCAGCAGCGCCCAGGGGGGCAATCAGCCCCAGCATTTT
d_call: TRBD2; clone_size: -; v_call: TRBV28; j_call: TRBJ2-3; cdr3_aa: CASTTAGASTDTQYF; cdr3_nt: TGTGCCAGCACTACAGCGGGAGCTAGCACAGATACGCAGTATTTT
d_call: TRBD1; clone_size: -; v_call: TRBV28; j_call: TRBJ2-2; cdr3_aa: CASSLLGTATGELFF; cdr3_nt: TGTGCCAGCAGTTTATTGGGGACAGCGACCGGGGAGCTGTTTTTT
d_call: TRBD1; clone_size: -; v_call: TRBV28; j_call: TRBJ1-4; cdr3_aa: CASSPRGRDEKLFF; cdr3_nt: TGTGCCAGCAGTCCCAGGGGGCGTGATGAAAAACTGTTTTTT
d_call: TRBD2; clone_size: -; v_call: TRBV19; j_call: TRBJ2-1; cdr3_aa: CASTRLAGGSSYNEQFF; cdr3_nt: TGTGCCAGTACCCGACTAGCGGGAGGTAGCTCCTACAATGAGCAGTTCTTC